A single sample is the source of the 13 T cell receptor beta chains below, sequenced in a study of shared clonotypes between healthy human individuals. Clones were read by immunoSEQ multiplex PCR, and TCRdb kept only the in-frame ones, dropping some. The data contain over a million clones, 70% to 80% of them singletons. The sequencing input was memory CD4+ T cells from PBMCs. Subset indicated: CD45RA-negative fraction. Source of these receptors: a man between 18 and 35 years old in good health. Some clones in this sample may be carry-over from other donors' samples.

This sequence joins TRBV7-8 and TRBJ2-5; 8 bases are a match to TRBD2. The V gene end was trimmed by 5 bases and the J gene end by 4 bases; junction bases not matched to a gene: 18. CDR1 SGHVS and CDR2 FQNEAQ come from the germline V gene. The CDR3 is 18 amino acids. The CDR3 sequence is CASSDLRAGDYMGETQYF. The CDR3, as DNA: TGTGCCAGCAGCGACCTTAGAGCGGGAGATTACATGGGAGAGACCCAGTACTTC.

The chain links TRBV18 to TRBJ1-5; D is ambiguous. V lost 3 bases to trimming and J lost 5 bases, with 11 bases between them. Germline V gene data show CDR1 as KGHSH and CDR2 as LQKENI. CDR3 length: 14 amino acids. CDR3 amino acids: CASSPLPGDQPQHF. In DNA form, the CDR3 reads TGTGCCAGCTCACCCCTCCCCGGTGATCAGCCCCAGCATTTT.

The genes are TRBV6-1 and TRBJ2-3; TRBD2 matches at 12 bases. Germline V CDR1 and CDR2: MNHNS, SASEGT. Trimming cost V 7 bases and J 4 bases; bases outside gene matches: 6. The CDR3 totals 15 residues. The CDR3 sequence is CASTSLAGGADTQYF. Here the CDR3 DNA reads TGTGCCAGCACCTCACTAGCGGGAGGAGCAGATACGCAGTATTTT.

In DNA form, the CDR3 reads TGTGCCACCAGCAGAGATTCTAGCGGGAGGACAGATACGCAGTATTTT. Its translation is CATSRDSSGRTDTQYF. The gene calls are TRBV15 and TRBJ2-3; 11 bases fit TRBD2. Per the germline V gene, CDR1 is LNHNV and CDR2 is YYDKDF (reference sequence). This CDR3 comprises 16 residues. V dropped 0 bases and J dropped 3; count of bases not matched to a gene: 2.

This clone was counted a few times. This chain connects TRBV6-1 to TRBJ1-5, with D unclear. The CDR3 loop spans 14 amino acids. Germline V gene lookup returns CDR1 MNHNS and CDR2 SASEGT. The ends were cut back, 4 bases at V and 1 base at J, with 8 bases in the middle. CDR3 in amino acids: CASSAIQSNQPQHF. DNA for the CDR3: TGTGCCAGCAGTGCCATCCAAAGCAATCAGCCCCAGCATTTT.

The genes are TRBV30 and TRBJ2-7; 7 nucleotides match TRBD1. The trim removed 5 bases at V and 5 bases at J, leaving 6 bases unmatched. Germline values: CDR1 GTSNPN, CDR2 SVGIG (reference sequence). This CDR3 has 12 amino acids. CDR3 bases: TGTGCCTGGCGACAGGGCTGGGACGAGCAGTACTTC. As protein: CAWRQGWDEQYF.

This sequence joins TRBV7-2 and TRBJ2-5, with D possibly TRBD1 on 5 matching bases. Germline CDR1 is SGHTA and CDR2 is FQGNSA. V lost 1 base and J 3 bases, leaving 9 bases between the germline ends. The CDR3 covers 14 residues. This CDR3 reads CASSLGAGKETQYF. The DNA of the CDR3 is TGTGCCAGCAGCTTAGGGGCAGGGAAAGAGACCCAGTACTTC.

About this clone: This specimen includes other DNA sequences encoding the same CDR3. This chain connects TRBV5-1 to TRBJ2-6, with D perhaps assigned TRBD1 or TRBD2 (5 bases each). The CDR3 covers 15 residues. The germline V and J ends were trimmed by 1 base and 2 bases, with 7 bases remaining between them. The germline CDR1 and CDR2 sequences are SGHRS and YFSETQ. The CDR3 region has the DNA TGCGCCAGCAGCTTGACGGGGCCTGGGGCCAACGTCCTGACTTTC. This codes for CASSLTGPGANVLTF.

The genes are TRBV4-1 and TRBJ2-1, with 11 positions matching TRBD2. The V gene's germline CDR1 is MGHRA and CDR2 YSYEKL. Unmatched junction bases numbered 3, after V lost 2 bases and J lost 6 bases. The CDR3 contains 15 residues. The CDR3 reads CASSQMGLAANEQFF. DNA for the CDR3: TGCGCCAGCAGCCAAATGGGACTAGCGGCCAATGAGCAGTTCTTC.

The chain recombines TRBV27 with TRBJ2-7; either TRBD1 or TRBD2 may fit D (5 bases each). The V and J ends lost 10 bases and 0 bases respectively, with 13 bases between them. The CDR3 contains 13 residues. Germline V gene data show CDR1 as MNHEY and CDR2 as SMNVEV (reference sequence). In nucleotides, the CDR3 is TGTGCCAACTCACAGAGGGGCTCCTACGAGCAGTACTTC. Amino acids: CANSQRGSYEQYF.

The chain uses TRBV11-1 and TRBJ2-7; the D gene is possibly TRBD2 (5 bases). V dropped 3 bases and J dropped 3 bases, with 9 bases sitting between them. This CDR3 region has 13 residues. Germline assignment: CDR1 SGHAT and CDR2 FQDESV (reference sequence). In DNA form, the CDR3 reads TGTGCCAGCAGCTTTGACGGGAACTACGAGCAGTACTTC. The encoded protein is CASSFDGNYEQYF.

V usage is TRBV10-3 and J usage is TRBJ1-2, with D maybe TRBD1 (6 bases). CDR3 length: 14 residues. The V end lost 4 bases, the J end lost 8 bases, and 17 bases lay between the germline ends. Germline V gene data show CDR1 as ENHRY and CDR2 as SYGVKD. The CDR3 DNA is TGTGCCATCAGTGGACGGCAGGGGCCCCGAGGCTACACCTTC. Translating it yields CAISGRQGPRGYTF.

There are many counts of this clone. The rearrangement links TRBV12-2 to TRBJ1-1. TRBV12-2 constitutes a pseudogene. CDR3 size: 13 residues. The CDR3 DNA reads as TGTGCAAGTCGCTTAAACCGACACACTGAAGCTTTCTTT. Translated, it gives CASRLNRHTEAFF.